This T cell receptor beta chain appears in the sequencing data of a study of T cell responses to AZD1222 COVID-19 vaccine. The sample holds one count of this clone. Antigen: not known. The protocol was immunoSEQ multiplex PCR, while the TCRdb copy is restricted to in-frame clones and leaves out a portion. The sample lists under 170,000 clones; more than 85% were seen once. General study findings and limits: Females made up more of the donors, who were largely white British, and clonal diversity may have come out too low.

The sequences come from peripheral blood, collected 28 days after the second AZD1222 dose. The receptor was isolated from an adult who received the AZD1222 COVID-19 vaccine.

The CDR3 sequence: CASSPGLAGAGELFF. The CDR3 bases are TGCGCCAGCAGCCCGGGACTAGCGGGAGCCGGGGAGCTGTTTTTT. The V call is TRBV5-1, the J call TRBJ2-2, with 14 bases that match TRBD2. The V segment lost 4 bases and the J segment 6 bases; nucleotides outside the gene matches: 2. Germline-derived CDR1 and CDR2 are SGHRS and YFSETQ. This CDR3 contains 15 residues.